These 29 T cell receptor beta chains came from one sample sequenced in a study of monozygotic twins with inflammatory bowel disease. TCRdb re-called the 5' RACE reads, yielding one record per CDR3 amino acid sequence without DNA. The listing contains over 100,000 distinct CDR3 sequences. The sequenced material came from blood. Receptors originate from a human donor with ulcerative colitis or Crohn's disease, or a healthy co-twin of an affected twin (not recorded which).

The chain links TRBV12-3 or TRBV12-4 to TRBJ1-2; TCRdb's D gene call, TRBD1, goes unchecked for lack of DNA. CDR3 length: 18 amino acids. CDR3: CASSLKTGKAWYDYGYTF.

CDR3: CASTKADMNEKLFF. The genes are TRBV6-2 or TRBV6-3 and TRBJ1-4. The CDR3 covers 14 residues. The germline CDR1 and CDR2 sequences are MNHEY and SVGEGT.

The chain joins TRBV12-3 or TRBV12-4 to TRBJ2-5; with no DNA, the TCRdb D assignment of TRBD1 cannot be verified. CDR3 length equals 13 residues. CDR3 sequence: CASSSGQQETQYF.

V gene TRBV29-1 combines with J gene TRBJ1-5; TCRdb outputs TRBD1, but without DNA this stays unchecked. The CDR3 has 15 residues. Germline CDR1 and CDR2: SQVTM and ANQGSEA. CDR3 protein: CSVAESSGGNQPQHF.

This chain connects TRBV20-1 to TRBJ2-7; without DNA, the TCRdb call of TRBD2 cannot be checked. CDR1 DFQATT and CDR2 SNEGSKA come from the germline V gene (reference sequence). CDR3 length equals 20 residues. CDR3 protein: CSARDPDTGTSGRSGYEQYF.

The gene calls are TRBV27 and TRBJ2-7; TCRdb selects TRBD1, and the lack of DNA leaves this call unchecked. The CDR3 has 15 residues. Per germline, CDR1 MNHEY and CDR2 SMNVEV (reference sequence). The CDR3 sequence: CASYGPGQTTYEQYF.

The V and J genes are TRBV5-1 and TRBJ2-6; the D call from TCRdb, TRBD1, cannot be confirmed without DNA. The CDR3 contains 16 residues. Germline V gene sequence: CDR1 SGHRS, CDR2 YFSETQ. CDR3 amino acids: CASSLTLQGGANVLTF. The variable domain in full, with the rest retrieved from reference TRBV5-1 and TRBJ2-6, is KAGVTQTPRYLIKTRGQQVTLSCSPISGHRSVSWYQQTPGQGLQFLFEYFSETQRNKGNFPGRFSGRQFSNSRSEMNVSTLELGDSALYLCASSLTLQGGANVLTFGAGSRLTVL.

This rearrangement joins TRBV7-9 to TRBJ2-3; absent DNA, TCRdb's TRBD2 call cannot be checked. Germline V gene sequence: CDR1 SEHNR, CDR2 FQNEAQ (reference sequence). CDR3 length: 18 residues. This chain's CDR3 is CASSSLHLKLGLTDTQYF.

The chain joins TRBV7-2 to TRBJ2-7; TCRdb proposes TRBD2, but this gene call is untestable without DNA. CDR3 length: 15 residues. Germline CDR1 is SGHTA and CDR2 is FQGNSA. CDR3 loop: CASSLRSSGWYEQYF.

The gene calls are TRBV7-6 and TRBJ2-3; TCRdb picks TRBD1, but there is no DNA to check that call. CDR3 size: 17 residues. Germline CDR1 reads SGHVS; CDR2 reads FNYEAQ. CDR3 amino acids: CASSLAEGYSRTDTQYF. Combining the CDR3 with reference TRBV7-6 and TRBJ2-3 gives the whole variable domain GAGVSQSPRYKVTKRGQDVALRCDPISGHVSLYWYRQALGQGPEFLTYFNYEAQQDKSGLPNDRFSAERPEGSISTLTIQRTEQRDSAMYRCASSLAEGYSRTDTQYFGPGTRLTVL.

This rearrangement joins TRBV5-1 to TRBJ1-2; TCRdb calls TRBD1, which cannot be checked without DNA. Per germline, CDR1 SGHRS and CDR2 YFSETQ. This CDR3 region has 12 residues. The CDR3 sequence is CASSLQGDGYTF.

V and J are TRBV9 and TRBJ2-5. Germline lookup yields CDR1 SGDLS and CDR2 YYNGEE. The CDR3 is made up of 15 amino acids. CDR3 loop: CASSIGATFQETQYF.

The CDR3 loop is CASSFGAGEGTEQFF. The chain joins TRBV11-2 to TRBJ2-1; the D gene TCRdb calls, TRBD2, cannot be checked with no DNA. Looked up from germline, CDR1 is SGHAT and CDR2 is FQNNGV. This CDR3 comprises 15 residues.

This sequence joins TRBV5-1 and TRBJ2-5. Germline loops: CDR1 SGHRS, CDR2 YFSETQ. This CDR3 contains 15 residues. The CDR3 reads CASSLPTGFQETQYF.

The CDR3 region is CASSLGRLAGGRDEQFF. V is TRBV11-1 and J is TRBJ2-1; TCRdb indicates TRBD2, and absent DNA this call remains unverified. The CDR3 has 17 residues. Germline V gene sequence: CDR1 SGHAT, CDR2 FQDESV (reference sequence). Filled out from reference TRBV11-1 and TRBJ2-1, the complete variable domain reads EAEVAQSPRYKITEKSQAVAFWCDPISGHATLYWYRQILGQGPELLVQFQDESVVDDSQLPKDRFSAERLKGVDSTLKIQPAELGDSAMYLCASSLGRLAGGRDEQFFGPGTRLTVL.

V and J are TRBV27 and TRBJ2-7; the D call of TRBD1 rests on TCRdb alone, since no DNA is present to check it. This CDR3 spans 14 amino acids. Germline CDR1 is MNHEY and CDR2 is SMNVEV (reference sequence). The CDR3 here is CASNPKGYSYEQYF.

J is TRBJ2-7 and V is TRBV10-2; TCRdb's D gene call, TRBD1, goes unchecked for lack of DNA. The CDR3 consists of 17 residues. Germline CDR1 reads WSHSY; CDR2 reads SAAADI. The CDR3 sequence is CASSEMGGRTGSYEQYF.

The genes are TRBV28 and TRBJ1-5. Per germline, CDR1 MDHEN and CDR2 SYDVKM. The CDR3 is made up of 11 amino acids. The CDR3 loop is CASSPGEPQHF. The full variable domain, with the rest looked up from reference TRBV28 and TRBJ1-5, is DVKVTQSSRYLVKRTGEKVFLECVQDMDHENMFWYRQDPGLGLRLIYFSYDVKMKEKGDIPEGYSVSREKKERFSLILESASTNQTSMYLCASSPGEPQHFGDGTRLSIL.

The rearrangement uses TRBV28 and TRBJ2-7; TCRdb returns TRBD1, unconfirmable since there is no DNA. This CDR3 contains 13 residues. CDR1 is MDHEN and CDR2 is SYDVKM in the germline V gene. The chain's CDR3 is CASSLIRGDEQYF.

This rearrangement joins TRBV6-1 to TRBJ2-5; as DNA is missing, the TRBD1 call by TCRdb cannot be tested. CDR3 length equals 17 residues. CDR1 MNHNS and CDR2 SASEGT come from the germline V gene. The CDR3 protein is CASRESAGQGVIETQYF.

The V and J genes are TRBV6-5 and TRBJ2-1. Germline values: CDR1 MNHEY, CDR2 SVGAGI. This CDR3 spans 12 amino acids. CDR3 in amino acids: CASSTSGSEQFF.

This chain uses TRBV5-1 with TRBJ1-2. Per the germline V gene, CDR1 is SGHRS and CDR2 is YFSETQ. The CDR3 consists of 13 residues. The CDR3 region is CASSLAPNYGYTF.

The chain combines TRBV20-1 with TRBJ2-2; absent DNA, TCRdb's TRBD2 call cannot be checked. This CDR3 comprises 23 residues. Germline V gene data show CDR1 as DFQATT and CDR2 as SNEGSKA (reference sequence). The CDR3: CSARDRWPRLAGGQIANTGELFF.

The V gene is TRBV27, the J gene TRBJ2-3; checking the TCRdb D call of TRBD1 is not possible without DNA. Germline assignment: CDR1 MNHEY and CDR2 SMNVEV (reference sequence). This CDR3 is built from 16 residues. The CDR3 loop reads CASSPSAGESTDTQYF.

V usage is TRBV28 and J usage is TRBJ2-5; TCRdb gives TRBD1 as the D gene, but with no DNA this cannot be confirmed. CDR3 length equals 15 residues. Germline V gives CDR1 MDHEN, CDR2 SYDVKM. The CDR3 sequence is CASSPPGRLWETQYF.

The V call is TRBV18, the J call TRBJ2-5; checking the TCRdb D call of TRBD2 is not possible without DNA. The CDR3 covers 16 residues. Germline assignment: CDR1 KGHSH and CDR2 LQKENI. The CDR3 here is CASSPLVRDKEETQYF.

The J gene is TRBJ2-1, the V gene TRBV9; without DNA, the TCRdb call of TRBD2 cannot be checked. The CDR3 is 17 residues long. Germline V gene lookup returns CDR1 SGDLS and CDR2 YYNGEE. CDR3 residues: CASSIALSGRAANEQFF.

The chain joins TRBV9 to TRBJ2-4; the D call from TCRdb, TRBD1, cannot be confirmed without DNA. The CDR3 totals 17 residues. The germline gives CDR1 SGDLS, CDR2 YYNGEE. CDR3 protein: CASSAGWDRGLKNIQYF. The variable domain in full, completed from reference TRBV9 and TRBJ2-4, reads DSGVTQTPKHLITATGQRVTLRCSPRSGDLSVYWYQQSLDQGLQFLIQYYNGEERAKGNILERFSAQQFPDLHSELNLSSLELGDSALYFCASSAGWDRGLKNIQYFGAGTRLSVL.

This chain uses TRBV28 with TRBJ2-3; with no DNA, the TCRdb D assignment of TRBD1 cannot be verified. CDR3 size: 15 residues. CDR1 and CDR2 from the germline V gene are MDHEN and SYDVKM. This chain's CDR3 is CASSPFQGYTDTQYF.